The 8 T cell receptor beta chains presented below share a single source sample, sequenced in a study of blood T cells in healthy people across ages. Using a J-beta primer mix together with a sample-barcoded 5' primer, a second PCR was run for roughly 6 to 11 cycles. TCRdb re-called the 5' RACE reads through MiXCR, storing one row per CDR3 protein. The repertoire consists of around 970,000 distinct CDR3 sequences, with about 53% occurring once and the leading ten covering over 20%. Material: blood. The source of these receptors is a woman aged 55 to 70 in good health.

This CDR3 is CASSRTGRTTNEKLFF. In DNA form, the CDR3 reads TGTGCCAGCAGCCGGACAGGACGAACAACTAATGAAAAACTGTTTTTT. The rearrangement joins TRBV28 to TRBJ1-4, with 7 positions matching TRBD1. Germline CDR1 reads MDHEN; CDR2 reads SYDVKM. The CDR3 runs 16 residues. After removal of 6 bases from V and 0 bases from J, the junction contained 7 bases not matched to a gene.

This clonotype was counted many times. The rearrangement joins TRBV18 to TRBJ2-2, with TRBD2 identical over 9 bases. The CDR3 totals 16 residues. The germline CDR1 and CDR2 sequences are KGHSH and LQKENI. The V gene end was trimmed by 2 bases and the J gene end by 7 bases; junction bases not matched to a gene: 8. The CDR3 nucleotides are TGTGCCAGCTCACCAAGGAGCGGGAGGTCCAACGGGGAGCTGTTTTTT. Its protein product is CASSPRSGRSNGELFF.

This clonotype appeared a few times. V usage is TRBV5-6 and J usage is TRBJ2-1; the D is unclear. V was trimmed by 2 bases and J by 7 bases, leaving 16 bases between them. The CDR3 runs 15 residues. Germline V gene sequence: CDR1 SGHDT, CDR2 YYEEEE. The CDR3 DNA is TGTGCCAGCAGCTTCTTCATCTATCAGCAGAATGAGCAGTTCTTC. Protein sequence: CASSFFIYQQNEQFF.

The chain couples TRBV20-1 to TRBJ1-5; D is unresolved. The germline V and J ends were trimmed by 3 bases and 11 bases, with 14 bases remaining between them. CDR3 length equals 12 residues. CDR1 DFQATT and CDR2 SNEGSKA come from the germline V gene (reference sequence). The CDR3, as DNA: TGCAGTGCTAGTTCCGTCCCGGGAGCCCAGCATTTT. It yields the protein CSASSVPGAQHF.

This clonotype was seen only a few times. CDR3 bases: TGCAGCGCGGGACTAGGGGTCACAGATACGCAGTATTTT. Translating gives CSAGLGVTDTQYF. The rearrangement links TRBV29-1 to TRBJ2-3, with 8 bases matching TRBD2. Germline V gene sequence: CDR1 SQVTM, CDR2 ANQGSEA. This CDR3 region has 13 residues. V lost 7 bases to trimming and J lost 2 bases; unmatched junction nucleotides: 5.

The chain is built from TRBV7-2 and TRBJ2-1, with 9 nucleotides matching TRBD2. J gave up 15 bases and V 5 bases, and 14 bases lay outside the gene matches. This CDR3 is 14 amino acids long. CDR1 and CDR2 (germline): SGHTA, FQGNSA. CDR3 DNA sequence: TGTGCCAGCAGCCTAGGAAGGGCTAGCGGGAAGTTGTTCTTC. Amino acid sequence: CASSLGRASGKLFF.

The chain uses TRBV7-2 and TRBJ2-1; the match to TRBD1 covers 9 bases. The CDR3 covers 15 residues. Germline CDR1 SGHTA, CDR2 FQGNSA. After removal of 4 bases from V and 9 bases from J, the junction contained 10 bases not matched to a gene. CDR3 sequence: CASSSGRTGVGEQFF. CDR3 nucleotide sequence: TGTGCCAGCAGCTCGGGTCGGACAGGGGTTGGTGAGCAGTTCTTC.

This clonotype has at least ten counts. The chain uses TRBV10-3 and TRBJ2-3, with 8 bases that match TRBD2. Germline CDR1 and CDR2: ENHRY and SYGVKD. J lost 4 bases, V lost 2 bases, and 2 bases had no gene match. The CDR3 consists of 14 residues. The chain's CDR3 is CAISEGLAPDTQYF. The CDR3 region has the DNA TGTGCCATCAGTGAGGGACTAGCACCAGATACGCAGTATTTT.